This TCR beta chain originates from a study of cytomegalovirus exposure and HLA in healthy donors (dated by TCRdb to about 2017). As for the study more broadly: According to an earlier analysis of a few hundred of the donors, 150 million to 200 million T cells yielded roughly 100 million unique TCR beta sequences and 276 Gb of sequence data. The genetic ancestry cluster associated with self-reported Caucasian donors included 70% to 85% of the approximately 430 genotyped donors. The number of typed donors differed by locus: about 620-630 for A, B, C, DRB1 and DQB1; 500 to 550 for DQA1; approximately 600 for DPA1; and roughly 490 for DPB1. HLA typing covered class I and class II loci at four-digit resolution. All discovery cohort repertoires had been generated on a single sequencing platform. The aim of the study was to test whether cataloging public T cell receptors could identify signatures of past pathogen exposure. Donor age, sex, ethnicity and CMV serostatus were collected together with the repertoire data. To predict cytomegalovirus infection status, the study combined high-throughput TCR immunosequencing, statistical association of individual TCRs with disease status, and machine learning. Roughly 300 gigabases of sequencing data and 80 million or so unique TCR sequences were included in an early release covering around 600 HLA-typed donors. An earlier analysis of approximately 500 of the donors applied high-throughput TCR beta sequencing to assess whether each TCR beta V gene segment acted as functional or pseudogenic. In a later genetic analysis, genome-wide SNP genotypes for about three fifths of the 666 donors were used, and that subset was treated as a discovery cohort. A later analysis re-analyzed previously published TCR beta repertoires from 600 to 850 donors and added high-resolution HLA genotyping to study TCR occurrence patterns. Among 300 to 450 genotyped donors of the cohort, an average of approximately 250,000 unique TCR beta nucleotide sequences were sequenced per donor, roughly a sixth of them non-productive. The T cell repertoires of under 700 subjects were profiled by immunosequencing and related to cytomegalovirus serostatus. In the later analysis, no new phenotypic data were used to find candidate immune exposures; instead, reliance was placed on TCR beta sequences and their occurrence across donors. A handful of DR-DQ haplotypes were treated as single units for association and clustering because of strong linkage in the cohort. In addition to the first cohort of 666 subjects, a separate validation cohort of some 120 different subjects was used.

Of note for this clone: This clone's antigen is unknown. No quality values exist for individual bases; no much larger clone is one base distant.

Libraries were built with the immunoSEQ multiplex PCR assay. For the multiplex PCR, a mixture combining 60 forward primers for TCR Vbeta segments and 13 reverse primers for TCR Jbeta segments was used. A multiplex PCR assay on genomic DNA amplified the CDR3 region of rearranged TCR beta genes. On the Illumina HiSeq System, the amplified TCR beta libraries were sequenced as 87-base-pair reads. The authors processed their data as follows. A later analysis counted tens of millions of unique TCR beta chains across the 500 to 850 repertoires, and roughly 10 million of these chains were shared by at least two donors. Raw reads were error-corrected and collapsed into unique sequences by a nearest-neighbor algorithm in which closely related sequences were merged to remove PCR and sequencing errors. Alignment of CDR3 sequences to IMGT reference sequences was used to assign V, D and J gene segments. Each retained sequence needed at least a six-nucleotide match to both a V gene segment and a J gene segment. Rearrangements were classified as productive when the CDR3 lacked stop codons and remained in frame with V and J, and all other rearrangements were classified as non-productive. Following IMGT convention, CDR3 was defined as the stretch from the second conserved V-encoded cysteine to the conserved J-encoded phenylalanine. Sequences without an unambiguous match to a single V gene segment were excluded from the earlier analysis of approximately 600 of the donors. In an earlier analysis of several hundred of the donors, V segments were called functional above 56.7% productive rearrangements and were called segregating when the between-donor standard deviation exceeded 5%. A statistical classification framework was developed to diagnose cytomegalovirus status using the catalog of TCR beta chain sequences. V and J gene assignment, in a later analysis, came from comparing TCR nucleotide sequences with IMGT/GENE-DB human TR gene sequences. Using the TCRdist pipeline, a later analysis assigned CDR3 sequences along with most-parsimonious VDJ recombination scenarios. In a later analysis, each TCR beta chain was defined by its CDR3 amino acid sequence together with its V-gene family, and reads without a unique V-gene family were excluded. A later analysis removed 450 to 600 highly shared, low-generation-probability nucleotide sequences to deal with suspected cross-contamination and a sequencing artifact. For each public chain, a later analysis derived a clonal expansion index from normalized ranks of inferred template counts within each repertoire. A later analysis computed generation probabilities with a VDJ recombination model fitted to out-of-frame rearrangements, and checked the results against IGoR. In a later analysis, TCR-TCR, TCR-HLA and TCR-CMV co-occurrence was scored with hypergeometric tests, and a repertoire-size bias correction was applied to TCR pairs. A later analysis estimated false discovery rates by permuting HLA or CMV assignments 20 times. In a later analysis, co-occurring TCRs were grouped with DBSCAN, and TCRdist sequence similarity was added when clustering was performed within HLA-allele-positive subsets. Repertoires with fewer than 30,000 or more than 120,000 public chains were left out of co-occurrence clustering, as were a handful of repertoires with anomalous nucleotide sharing. In its TCRdb copy, this immuneACCESS table keeps in-frame sequences only and misses some clones. Where compared with another copy, unresolved V genes explain less than half of these, and the others have no known cause. D and trimming come from the DNA, and the V and J calls and clone size come from that table. Present in this sample are some 110,000 clones, around 74% of which were seen just once. The ten largest clones add up to approximately 1.3% of the sample.

CDR1 WNHNN and CDR2 SYGVQD are derived from the germline V gene (reference sequence). Unmatched junction bases come to 4, with V trimmed by 6 bases and J by 2 bases. The CDR3 has 15 amino acids, counting the end cysteine and phenylalanine. The retained sequence is limited to the CDR3, 45 bases, with the frame set at the first base. Results and caveats for the whole study, not just this receptor: According to the authors, the approach could potentially be generalized to other disease states and immunological phenotypes. Some IMGT-functional V segments, including TRBV6-2 and TRBV6-3, could not be told apart with the 87-base-pair reads, so those segments were excluded. An earlier analysis of around 540 of the donors showed that most TCR beta V segments appeared in productive rearrangements either about 87% or about 30% of the time, which broadly matched IMGT annotations. Several of the top co-occurrence clusters appeared to be linked to parvovirus B19, influenza, CMV and Epstein-Barr virus, according to a later analysis. Most TCR sequences were seen in very few donors, while some public TCRs were found in many individuals. Because counts were too low, around 18 rarely observed V segments, including chromosome 9 orphons, were left out of the earlier analysis of approximately 580 of the donors. Most CMV-associated TCR beta chains appeared to be HLA-restricted in a later analysis, and the HLA associations seemed to be driven largely by CMV exposure. Only TCR beta chains were sequenced in this cohort, and the absence of alpha or paired-chain data limited detectable features. A further reported finding was that TCR beta sequences accurately predicted the HLA-A and HLA-B alleles for most subjects in the first cohort. In a later analysis, TCR association rates were found to vary across HLA loci, with the most associated TCRs seen for DRB1 alleles and the fewest for HLA-C alleles. Because HLA typing was unavailable for some donors at each locus, only the typed subset was used in association tests. When HLA alleles, especially DR and DQ, strongly co-occurred, attributing TCR associations to individual alleles was difficult. A total of some 180 TCR beta chains were listed by the study as associated with cytomegalovirus. Linkage disequilibrium might explain the correlated functional status among segregating V segments, but an unknown experimental factor could not be ruled out. The only immune exposure information available for the cohort was CMV serostatus. Compared with equally common non-associated chains, HLA-associated TCR beta chains in a later analysis were more clonally expanded and had lower generation probabilities. In a later genetic analysis, fewer N-insertions in productive TCRs were reported among donors in an Asian-associated ancestry cluster than the roughly 670-donor mean. Sequencing depth was assumed to be roughly uniform across donors in the presence/absence analyses, though that assumption may not hold. In a later genetic analysis, a missense DCLRE1C variant was associated with V-gene and J-gene trimming of TCR beta chains, and the association was replicated in an independent cohort. In vitro tests confirmed that a few of the cytomegalovirus-associated TCR beta chains recognize cytomegalovirus antigens. In both the original and validation cohorts, the classifier was reported to diagnose cytomegalovirus status with high specificity and sensitivity. The sequencing pipeline was judged likely to have produced a cluster of highly shared sequence variants as a technical artifact. A later analysis associated 16,951 TCR beta sequences with specific HLA alleles at a false discovery rate of 0.05.

The cohort comprised 670 or so healthy bone marrow donors. At the time of sampling, every cohort member was nominally healthy, though immune exposures that went unrecorded were likely present. The donor tested CMV seronegative and was one of the 352 seronegative cohort members. Every donor gave a peripheral blood sample, and the peripheral blood mononuclear cells from that sample were used for TCR beta sequencing. The Qiagen DNeasy Blood Extraction Kit was used to extract genomic DNA from the blood cell samples. Sequenced material: PBMCs. The source is a man in his forties or fifties in good health and CMV-seronegative. The chain links TRBV10-1 with TRBJ2-5; 12 of the junction bases match TRBD2. The nucleotide sequence is given as TGCGCCAGCAGCGCTAGCGGGAGGGTACAAGAGACCCAGTACTTC. This encodes CASSASGRVQETQYF.